The 14 T cell receptor beta chains listed next were all sequenced from one sample in a study of T cells in localized non-small cell lung cancer. Generated by immunoSEQ multiplex PCR, the TCRdb table keeps only in-frame clones and is missing some. The table includes over a thousand clones, about a third detected once. This material consisted of lung tumor tissue, taken before any cancer treatment. The receptors shown here come from a man aged 35 to 69 with stage II lung adenocarcinoma.

Relative to its sample, this clone is large. The chain has TRBV4-1 and TRBJ1-1; D remains ambiguous. CDR3 size: 15 residues. Germline V gives CDR1 MGHRA, CDR2 YSYEKL. The ends were cut back, 1 base at V and 2 bases at J, with 11 bases in the middle. CDR3 sequence reads: CASSQAGLGNTEAFF. CDR3 in DNA: TGCGCCAGCAGCCAAGCCGGACTGGGAAACACTGAAGCTTTCTTT.

The chain's CDR3 is CAMTDREWGNEQFF. The CDR3 coding sequence is TGTGCCATGACGGACAGGGAATGGGGCAATGAGCAGTTCTTC. The chain links TRBV9 to TRBJ2-1; TRBD1 aligns across 8 bases. Trimming removed 9 bases from V and 6 bases from J; junction bases left unmatched: 11. The CDR3 consists of 14 residues. In germline, CDR1 is SGDLS, CDR2 YYNGEE. Supplemented by reference TRBV9 and TRBJ2-1, the full variable domain reads DSGVTQTPKHLITATGQRVTLRCSPRSGDLSVYWYQQSLDQGLQFLIQYYNGEERAKGNILERFSAQQFPDLHSELNLSSLELGDSALYFCAMTDREWGNEQFFGPGTRLTVL.

The genes are TRBV11-3 and TRBJ2-1; 12 nucleotides match TRBD2. V lost 6 bases and J lost 8; bases outside the gene matches: 8. Looked up from germline, CDR1 is SGHNT and CDR2 is YENEEA. The CDR3 has 15 residues. The chain's CDR3 is CASRVTSGSVDEQFF. CDR3 nucleotide sequence: TGTGCCAGCAGGGTGACTAGCGGGAGCGTCGATGAGCAGTTCTTC.

This clone is labeled medium-sized. V gene TRBV11-3 combines with J gene TRBJ2-7; TRBD1 or TRBD2 may be the D gene (6 bases each). The CDR3 consists of 15 residues. Germline-derived CDR1 and CDR2 are SGHNT and YENEEA. V lost 0 bases and J lost 4, with 13 bases in between. The CDR3 spells CASSLDFGGSYEQYF. CDR3 DNA sequence: TGTGCCAGCAGCTTAGATTTCGGGGGCTCATACGAGCAGTACTTC. Together with reference TRBV11-3 and TRBJ2-7, the CDR3 gives the full variable domain: EAGVVQSPRYKIIEKKQPVAFWCNPISGHNTLYWYLQNLGQGPELLIRYENEEAVDDSQLPKDRFSAERLKGVDSTLKIQPAELGDSAVYLCASSLDFGGSYEQYFGPGTRLTVT.

The J gene is TRBJ1-1, the V gene TRBV19; tentatively, D is TRBD1 (6 bases). V shed 1 base and J shed 5 bases, with 11 bases lying between them. This CDR3 region has 14 residues. Germline V CDR1 and CDR2: LNHDA, SQIVND (reference sequence). This chain's CDR3 is CASSIGGPRTEAFF. CDR3 nucleotide sequence: TGTGCCAGTAGTATAGGGGGGCCCAGGACTGAAGCTTTCTTT.

The J gene is TRBJ2-1, the V gene TRBV23-1; D not certain. TRBV23-1 qualifies as an ORF whose function is uncertain. The CDR3 is made up of 15 amino acids. V lost 6 bases to trimming and J lost 8 bases, with 20 bases between them. DNA of the CDR3: TGCGCCAGCAGCCAAGATTGGAATGGGGTCTATGAGCAGTTCTTC. As protein: CASSQDWNGVYEQFF.

This clone was seen a few times. This chain connects TRBV9 to TRBJ2-3; a possible D gene is TRBD2 (6 bases). CDR1 and CDR2 (germline): SGDLS, YYNGEE. The CDR3 runs 16 residues. V was pared by 4 bases and J by 0 bases, with 15 bases between. This CDR3 reads CASSLLAATSTDTQYF. The CDR3 nucleotides are TGTGCCAGCAGCTTGTTAGCGGCGACTAGCACAGATACGCAGTATTTT.

The V call is TRBV6-8, the J call TRBJ2-1; either TRBD1 or TRBD2 may fit D (5 bases each). Trimming left V 5 bases short and J 0 bases short, with 11 bases between. The CDR3 totals 15 residues. The germline V gene encodes CDR1 MNHGY and CDR2 SAAAGT. CDR3 sequence reads: CASSGGGYSYNEQFF. The DNA for the CDR3 is TGTGCCAGCAGTGGTGGGGGTTACTCCTACAATGAGCAGTTCTTC.

This clone qualifies as large. V usage is TRBV6-8 and J usage is TRBJ1-1; D gene ambiguous. Germline CDR1 is MNHGY and CDR2 is SAAAGT. V was clipped by 7 bases and J by 2 bases, with 14 bases between them. The CDR3 has 14 residues. This chain's CDR3 is CASTSYWSNTEAFF. CDR3 coding DNA: TGTGCCAGCACCTCTTATTGGAGTAACACTGAAGCTTTCTTT.

The rearrangement links TRBV18 to TRBJ1-1, with TRBD1 as a possible D gene (6 bases). In germline, CDR1 is KGHSH, CDR2 LQKENI. The V end lost 5 bases, the J end lost 5 bases, and 12 bases lay between the germline ends. CDR3 length: 13 residues. CDR3 region: CASSAQGRTEAFF. CDR3 nucleotide sequence: TGTGCCAGCTCAGCACAGGGCAGGACTGAAGCTTTCTTT. The full variable domain, its missing parts supplied by reference TRBV18 and TRBJ1-1, is NAGVMQNPRHLVRRRGQEARLRCSPMKGHSHVYWYRQLPEEGLKFMVYLQKENIIDESGMPKERFSAEFPKEGPSILRIQQVVRGDSAAYFCASSAQGRTEAFFGQGTRLTVV.

This clone was counted a few times. The V gene is TRBV23-1, the J gene TRBJ1-1; no reliable D call. TRBV23-1 is known as an ORF, though its function is uncertain. The CDR3 runs to 15 residues. V gave up 6 bases and J gave up 1 base, with 15 bases separating them. The CDR3, as DNA: TGCGCCAGCAGCCAAGAGGCGCGGAGGAACACTGAAGCTTTCTTT. Translating it yields CASSQEARRNTEAFF.

The J gene is TRBJ2-2, the V gene TRBV19; the match to TRBD2 covers 9 bases. The CDR3 extends over 15 amino acids. Germline V CDR1 and CDR2: LNHDA, SQIVND (reference sequence). Trimming took 5 bases from V and 3 from J; bases not matched to a gene: 4. The CDR3 DNA reads TGTGCCAGTAGTCGACTAGCGGATCACACCGGGGAGCTGTTTTTT. Translated: CASSRLADHTGELFF. Based on the CDR3 plus reference TRBV19 and TRBJ2-2, the full variable domain is DGGITQSPKYLFRKEGQNVTLSCEQNLNHDAMYWYRQDPGQGLRLIYYSQIVNDFQKGDIAEGYSVSREKKESFPLTVTSAQKNPTAFYLCASSRLADHTGELFFGEGSRLTVL.

The chain couples TRBV29-1 to TRBJ1-2; D is unclear. V shed 6 bases and J shed 4 bases, with 15 bases lying between them. The CDR3 has 13 residues. Germline CDR1 SQVTM, CDR2 ANQGSEA. The CDR3 region has the DNA TGCAGCGTCCTCCTCGGGGAGCGCTATGGCTACACCTTC. Amino acid sequence: CSVLLGERYGYTF.

The chain has TRBV10-3 and TRBJ2-7; TRBD1 might be the D (5 bases). V lost 1 base and J 2 bases, leaving 6 bases between the germline ends. Per germline, CDR1 ENHRY and CDR2 SYGVKD. There are 13 residues in the CDR3. This chain's CDR3 is CAISEWTTYEQYF. The DNA for the CDR3 is TGTGCCATCAGTGAGTGGACAACCTACGAGCAGTACTTC.